The next 21 T cell receptor beta chains were all read from a single sample in a study of blood T cell repertoires in COVID-19. Profiled with immunoSEQ multiplex PCR; TCRdb holds only in-frame clones, not every one. Among about 210,000 clones listed, about 86% were seen once. Sequencing input: peripheral blood. These receptors were collected from a man between 18 and 35 years old with active or convalescent COVID-19.

The CDR3 sequence: CASRSQGNEKLFF. The CDR3 nucleotides read TGTGCCAGCAGAAGTCAGGGAAATGAAAAACTGTTTTTT. This rearrangement joins TRBV6-5 to TRBJ1-4, with D possibly being TRBD1 (5 bases). V was trimmed by 6 bases and J by 5 bases, leaving 10 bases between them. CDR3 length: 13 amino acids. CDR1 MNHEY and CDR2 SVGAGI come from the germline V gene.

This CDR3 is CASSRTGILWAGELFF. Written as DNA, the CDR3 is TGTGCCAGCAGCCGAACAGGGATTCTGTGGGCCGGGGAGCTGTTTTTT. The chain carries TRBV14 and TRBJ2-2, with a weak D call TRBD1 (6 bases). The germline V gene has CDR1 SGHDN and CDR2 FVKESK. The CDR3 has 16 amino acids. Trimming pared 4 bases from V and 6 bases from J, leaving 18 bases between. Combining the CDR3 with reference TRBV14 and TRBJ2-2 gives the whole variable domain EAGVTQFPSHSVIEKGQTVTLRCDPISGHDNLYWYRRVMGKEIKFLLHFVKESKQDESGMPNNRFLAERTGGTYSTLKVQPAELEDSGVYFCASSRTGILWAGELFFGEGSRLTVL.

The rearrangement uses TRBV11-3 and TRBJ2-5; 8 bases match TRBD1. From germline, CDR1 is SGHNT and CDR2 YENEEA. This CDR3 contains 15 residues. V shed 4 bases, J shed 5 bases, and the junction held 9 bases outside the gene matches. The CDR3 DNA reads as TGTGCCAGCAGCTCCGGACAGGGAGCTCGGGAGACCCAGTACTTC. The encoded protein is CASSSGQGARETQYF.

This clone appeared a few times. The chain uses TRBV9 and TRBJ2-2; the D gene is possibly TRBD1 (5 bases). CDR3 size: 15 residues. Germline CDR1 and CDR2: SGDLS and YYNGEE. Trimming pared 6 bases from V and 1 base from J, leaving 13 bases between. The CDR3 DNA reads as TGTGCCAGCAACCAGGGATTGCTGAACACCGGGGAGCTGTTTTTT. It is translated as CASNQGLLNTGELFF.

The chain employs TRBV5-6 and TRBJ2-3, with 8 bases that match TRBD2. The CDR3 spans 16 residues. J gave up 6 bases and V 2 bases, and 11 bases lay outside the gene matches. The germline gives CDR1 SGHDT, CDR2 YYEEEE. The CDR3 DNA sequence: TGTGCCAGCAGCTTTCTTCCGGGAGGGCCAACGGATACGCAGTATTTT. Protein: CASSFLPGGPTDTQYF. Full variable domain (remainder filled in from reference TRBV5-6 and TRBJ2-3): DAGVTQSPTHLIKTRGQQVTLRCSPKSGHDTVSWYQQALGQGPQFIFQYYEEEERQRGNFPDRFSGHQFPNYSSELNVNALLLGDSALYLCASSFLPGGPTDTQYFGPGTRLTVL.

V gene TRBV19 combines with J gene TRBJ1-5; tentative D call: TRBD1 (5 bases). V was trimmed by 6 bases and J by 3 bases, leaving 9 bases between them. Germline loops: CDR1 LNHDA, CDR2 SQIVND (reference sequence). The length of the CDR3 is 13 residues. The CDR3 region is CASRWGLNQPQHF. DNA of the CDR3: TGTGCCAGTAGATGGGGACTCAATCAGCCCCAGCATTTT. Drawing the rest from reference TRBV19 and TRBJ1-5, the complete variable domain is DGGITQSPKYLFRKEGQNVTLSCEQNLNHDAMYWYRQDPGQGLRLIYYSQIVNDFQKGDIAEGYSVSREKKESFPLTVTSAQKNPTAFYLCASRWGLNQPQHFGDGTRLSIL.

The chain is built from TRBV13 and TRBJ2-7, with a weak D call TRBD2 (6 bases). V lost 3 bases, J lost 6 bases, and 18 bases lay in between. The CDR3 totals 15 residues. Germline V gene data show CDR1 as PRHDT and CDR2 as FYEKMQ (reference sequence). The CDR3 is CASSFAGTLRTEQYF. The CDR3 DNA reads TGTGCCAGCAGCTTCGCCGGGACTTTAAGGACCGAGCAGTACTTC.

The chain has TRBV14 and TRBJ2-1; 8 positions match TRBD2. V shed 4 bases, J shed 0 bases, and the junction held 8 bases outside the gene matches. Germline-derived CDR1 and CDR2 are SGHDN and FVKESK. The CDR3 is 17 amino acids. CDR3 sequence: CASSPSTSAGSYNEQFF. CDR3 DNA sequence: TGTGCCAGCAGCCCCTCGACTAGCGCCGGCTCCTACAATGAGCAGTTCTTC. The entire variable domain, with the rest obtained from reference TRBV14 and TRBJ2-1, is as follows: EAGVTQFPSHSVIEKGQTVTLRCDPISGHDNLYWYRRVMGKEIKFLLHFVKESKQDESGMPNNRFLAERTGGTYSTLKVQPAELEDSGVYFCASSPSTSAGSYNEQFFGPGTRLTVL.

V and J are TRBV25-1 and TRBJ2-1, with D tentatively TRBD2 (6 bases). The CDR3 covers 13 residues. Germline CDR1 MGHDK, CDR2 SYGVNS. Trimming left V 7 bases short and J 9 bases short, with 16 bases between. CDR3 nucleotides: TGTGCCAGCATGCCCGGAGGGGCCGGTGAGCAGTTCTTC. This gives the protein CASMPGGAGEQFF.

CDR3 sequence reads: CASSPLNYRGDRHNYGYTF. CDR3 DNA sequence: TGTGCCAGCAGCCCACTAAATTACAGGGGTGATCGGCATAACTATGGCTACACCTTC. The genes are TRBV14 and TRBJ1-2; TRBD1 agrees at 7 bases. Germline CDR1 SGHDN, CDR2 FVKESK. The CDR3 runs 19 residues. The V gene end was trimmed by 4 bases and the J gene end by 1 base; junction bases not matched to a gene: 18.

The genes are TRBV30 and TRBJ1-5, with a possible D match to TRBD1 (5 bases). The V end was cut by 3 bases, the J end by 10 bases, with 19 bases between. Germline CDR1 reads GTSNPN; CDR2 reads SVGIG (reference sequence). CDR3 size: 14 residues. CDR3 DNA sequence: TGTGCCTGGAGCCGGGACCTCCAGGGAGGACCCCAGCATTTT. Its translation is CAWSRDLQGGPQHF.

The chain combines TRBV7-6 with TRBJ1-1; no definite D call. The CDR3 consists of 13 residues. Trimming cost V 5 bases and J 2 bases, with 9 bases left between them. Germline loops: CDR1 SGHVS, CDR2 FNYEAQ. The CDR3 protein is CASSRLRNTEAFF. The CDR3 region has the DNA TGTGCCAGCAGCCGACTCAGAAACACTGAAGCTTTCTTT.

The chain has TRBV10-2 and TRBJ2-7; no firm D call. V shed 4 bases and J shed 0 bases, with 10 bases lying between them. Germline CDR1 WSHSY, CDR2 SAAADI. The CDR3 extends over 14 amino acids. The CDR3 DNA sequence: TGCGCCAGCAGTGCTCTCGGTTCCTCCTACGAGCAGTACTTC. This codes for CASSALGSSYEQYF.

The chain links TRBV6-4 to TRBJ1-1; maybe TRBD1 (5 bases). From germline, CDR1 is MRHNA and CDR2 SNTAGT. Trimming stripped 6 bases from V and 1 base from J, with 12 bases between. The CDR3 covers 14 residues. CDR3 DNA: TGTGCCAGCAGGCCGACAGAGAAGAACACTGAAGCTTTCTTT. Translated, it gives CASRPTEKNTEAFF.

The J gene is TRBJ2-2, the V gene TRBV5-1, with 9 nucleotides matching TRBD2. CDR3 size: 15 residues. Germline values: CDR1 SGHRS, CDR2 YFSETQ. With V trimmed by 4 bases and J by 4 bases, 5 bases remained unmatched. This CDR3 is CASSRSSGSTGELFF. The CDR3 nucleotides are TGCGCCAGCAGCCGGAGTAGCGGGAGCACCGGGGAGCTGTTTTTT. The full variable domain, its missing parts supplied by reference TRBV5-1 and TRBJ2-2, is KAGVTQTPRYLIKTRGQQVTLSCSPISGHRSVSWYQQTPGQGLQFLFEYFSETQRNKGNFPGRFSGRQFSNSRSEMNVSTLELGDSALYLCASSRSSGSTGELFFGEGSRLTVL.

The chain employs TRBV28 and TRBJ1-4, with 8 nucleotides matching TRBD1. V shed 6 bases, J shed 4 bases, and the junction held 7 bases outside the gene matches. Germline values: CDR1 MDHEN, CDR2 SYDVKM. The CDR3 consists of 15 residues. The CDR3 DNA reads as TGTGCCAGCAGAGGTCAGGGGGCCCTTAATGAAAAACTGTTTTTT. Its protein product is CASRGQGALNEKLFF. Looking up the rest from reference TRBV28 and TRBJ1-4 gives the full variable domain: DVKVTQSSRYLVKRTGEKVFLECVQDMDHENMFWYRQDPGLGLRLIYFSYDVKMKEKGDIPEGYSVSREKKERFSLILESASTNQTSMYLCASRGQGALNEKLFFGSGTQLSVL.

Points on this clone: Other DNA sequences in this specimen translate into the identical CDR3. The V and J genes are TRBV6-5 and TRBJ1-2, with D hard to call. From germline, CDR1 is MNHEY and CDR2 SVGAGI. Trimming shortened V by 2 bases and J by 1 base, and 8 bases separated the two germline ends. The CDR3 totals 14 residues. The CDR3 nucleotides read TGTGCCAGCAGTTACAGAGGGCTTAACTATGGCTACACCTTC. Amino acids: CASSYRGLNYGYTF.

This rearrangement joins TRBV7-6 to TRBJ2-2, with 14 bases aligning to TRBD2. CDR1 and CDR2 from the germline V gene are SGHVS and FNYEAQ. There are 20 residues in the CDR3. Germline trimming cut 5 bases from V and 0 bases from J; bases unmatched to any gene: 11. The CDR3 spells CASSRTTGLAGGANTGELFF. The CDR3 DNA follows: TGTGCCAGCAGCCGTACCACCGGACTAGCGGGAGGCGCGAACACCGGGGAGCTGTTTTTT.

The V call is TRBV11-3, the J call TRBJ2-7, with TRBD2 as a possible D gene (5 bases). The V gene lost 9 bases and the J gene lost 12 bases, with 15 bases spanning the gap. CDR1 and CDR2 from the germline V gene are SGHNT and YENEEA. The CDR3 length is 10 residues. The CDR3 loop is CASGGFRRYF. The CDR3 DNA follows: TGTGCCAGTGGAGGTTTCAGGCGGTACTTC.

DNA for the CDR3: TGTGCCAGCAGAGGCCAGGGGAGTGACACTGAAGCTTTCTTT. Its protein product is CASRGQGSDTEAFF. V and J are TRBV28 and TRBJ1-1; tentative D call: TRBD1 (6 bases). CDR1 MDHEN and CDR2 SYDVKM come from the germline V gene. The CDR3 length is 14 residues. Trimming stripped 6 bases from V and 3 bases from J, with 14 bases between.

The rearrangement links TRBV20-1 to TRBJ1-1; 7 bases are shared with TRBD1. The germline V gene encodes CDR1 DFQATT and CDR2 SNEGSKA (reference sequence). The V gene end was trimmed by 3 bases and the J gene end by 1 base; junction bases not matched to a gene: 8. CDR3 length equals 15 residues. This CDR3 reads CSASGRNRGNTEAFF. DNA of the CDR3: TGCAGTGCTAGTGGGCGAAACAGGGGGAACACTGAAGCTTTCTTT.